The present TCR beta chain was sequenced within a study of T cells in Graves' hyperthyroidism and ophthalmopathy. Germline CDR1 and CDR2: SQVTM and ANQGSEA. Deletions cut 7 bases from V and 0 bases from J, with 9 bases between. The CDR3 length is 12 residues. Amplification of TCR beta CDR3 regions used RNA as the template. A first-round RT-PCR of the TCR CDR3 used the HTBI primer set. TCRdb passed the multiplex PCR reads through MiXCR, listing each CDR3 protein once. The table includes about 260,000 distinct CDR3 sequences, around a quarter detected once. This clonotype was picked up many times. The TCR sequence derives from a man aged 35 to 55 with Graves' hyperthyroidism that later progressed to Graves' ophthalmopathy. Sequencing was done on a sample of blood. This chain joins TRBV29-1 and TRBJ1-1, with D maybe TRBD1 (6 bases). The CDR3 bases are TGCAGCGCGGACAGAATGAACACTGAAGCTTTCTTT. Amino acid sequence: CSADRMNTEAFF.